What follows are 26 T cell receptor beta chains derived from one specimen sequenced in a study of T cell changes during pregnancy in multiple sclerosis. Sequenced by immunoSEQ multiplex PCR; TCRdb stores in-frame clones only, minus some. Of around 57,000 clones in the sample, about nine tenths were seen once. The sequencing here drew on peripheral blood, taken after pregnancy. The receptors were gathered from a female donor in good health, enrolled as a control in a pregnancy study.

The chain couples TRBV7-2 to TRBJ2-5; 16 bases match TRBD2. The CDR3 is 16 amino acids. The J segment lost 7 bases and the V segment lost 5 bases, leaving 7 bases of the junction unmatched. Per germline, CDR1 SGHTA and CDR2 FQGNSA. This CDR3 reads CASSAGLAGGYSTQYF. Here the CDR3 DNA reads TGTGCCAGCAGCGCGGGACTAGCGGGGGGGTACTCGACCCAGTACTTC.

The chain couples TRBV14 to TRBJ2-7, with 7 positions matching TRBD1. Germline V CDR1 and CDR2: SGHDN, FVKESK. The CDR3 is 15 amino acids. J was trimmed by 2 bases and V by 1 base; bases with no gene match: 5. The DNA of the CDR3 is TGTGCCAGCAGCCAAGTCGGACAGGTTACCTACGAGCAGTACTTC. It is translated as CASSQVGQVTYEQYF.

The gene calls are TRBV29-1 and TRBJ1-4; 7 nucleotides align to TRBD1. The CDR3 runs to 13 residues. J was trimmed by 7 bases and V by 1 base; bases with no gene match: 3. Per germline, CDR1 SQVTM and CDR2 ANQGSEA. CDR3 DNA: TGCAGCGTTGAAGCGCCAGGGGGTGAAAAACTGTTTTTT. Protein product: CSVEAPGGEKLFF.

The chain combines TRBV30 with TRBJ1-6; D gene ambiguous. CDR1 is GTSNPN and CDR2 is SVGIG in the germline V gene (reference sequence). This CDR3 comprises 13 residues. With 1 base removed from V and 6 bases from J, the gap between germline ends came to 7 bases. The CDR3 DNA reads as TGTGCCTGGAGTGCCAGAACTAATTCACCCCTCCACTTT. Protein sequence: CAWSARTNSPLHF. The entire variable domain, with the rest obtained from reference TRBV30 and TRBJ1-6, is as follows: SQTIHQWPATLVQPVGSPLSLECTVEGTSNPNLYWYRQAAGRGLQLLFYSVGIGQISSEVPQNLSASRPQDRQFILSSKKLLLSDSGFYLCAWSARTNSPLHFGNGTRLTVT.

CDR3 sequence (DNA): TGTGCCAGCAGGACCTCCCTGACAGGCCCGAACACTGAAGCTTTCTTT. It yields the protein CASRTSLTGPNTEAFF. This sequence joins TRBV2 and TRBJ1-1; D might be TRBD1 (6 bases). Germline CDR1 SNHLY, CDR2 FYNNEI. V was shortened by 6 bases and J by 1 base, with 18 bases between the two germline ends. The CDR3 has 16 residues.

This rearrangement joins TRBV6-6 to TRBJ2-7, with D possibly TRBD1 on 5 matching bases. V gave up 0 bases and J gave up 5 bases, with 11 bases separating them. Germline-derived CDR1 and CDR2 are MNHNY and SVGAGI (reference sequence). The CDR3 has 14 amino acids. The CDR3 region has the DNA TGTGCCAGCAGTTACTCGGCCAGGGCCAACGAGCAGTACTTC. This encodes CASSYSARANEQYF.

The chain uses TRBV2 and TRBJ1-6; perhaps TRBD1 as D (6 bases). Germline loops: CDR1 SNHLY, CDR2 FYNNEI. V gave up 6 bases and J gave up 6 bases, with 18 bases separating them. The CDR3 is 16 residues long. CDR3 sequence reads: CASSVGKWTANSPLHF. CDR3 bases: TGTGCCAGCAGCGTAGGAAAGTGGACAGCTAATTCACCCCTCCACTTT.

The rearrangement uses TRBV29-1 and TRBJ1-1; 9 nucleotides match TRBD1. The germline V gene encodes CDR1 SQVTM and CDR2 ANQGSEA. V trimming: 0 bases; J trimming: 1 base; junction bases outside the gene matches: 9. There are 17 residues in the CDR3. CDR3 coding DNA: TGCAGCGTTGAAGATCTTGTGACAGGGGGAGGGAACACTGAAGCTTTCTTT. It is translated as CSVEDLVTGGGNTEAFF.

The genes are TRBV19 and TRBJ1-1, with D hard to call. V was shortened by 3 bases and J by 7 bases, with 12 bases between the two germline ends. CDR1 LNHDA and CDR2 SQIVND come from the germline V gene (reference sequence). The CDR3 is made up of 13 amino acids. The CDR3 coding sequence is TGTGCCAGTAGTATTGACGGGGAGGATGAAGCTTTCTTT. Translation: CASSIDGEDEAFF.

The chain uses TRBV7-6 and TRBJ2-4; no reliable D call. The length of the CDR3 is 18 residues. V lost 1 base, J lost 3 bases, and 19 bases lay in between. Germline loops: CDR1 SGHVS, CDR2 FNYEAQ. The CDR3 DNA follows: TGTGCCAGCAGCTTAGAGGCTCGTCCGGATCGAGGCAAAAACATTCAGTACTTC. Its protein is CASSLEARPDRGKNIQYF.

The gene calls are TRBV9 and TRBJ1-2; 7 bases line up with TRBD1. V was clipped by 3 bases and J by 0 bases; unmatched bases: 11. The CDR3 is 17 residues long. Looked up from germline, CDR1 is SGDLS and CDR2 is YYNGEE. The CDR3: CASSANRGSDSNYGYTF. The CDR3 nucleotides are TGTGCCAGCAGCGCCAACAGGGGCTCCGACTCTAACTATGGCTACACCTTC.

This clone was picked up one time. The chain employs TRBV18 and TRBJ2-7, with 12 bases aligning to TRBD2. CDR1 is KGHSH, CDR2 LQKENI, per germline. After removal of 5 bases from V and 4 bases from J, the junction contained 9 bases not matched to a gene. This CDR3 is 16 amino acids long. CDR3 sequence (DNA): TGTGCCAGCTCAGTCGGACTAGCGGGGAACCATTACGAGCAGTACTTC. Translating gives CASSVGLAGNHYEQYF.

The rearrangement links TRBV5-6 to TRBJ1-2; the D gene is possibly TRBD1 (5 bases). V dropped 4 bases and J dropped 3 bases, with 13 bases sitting between them. This CDR3 is built from 14 residues. The germline V gene encodes CDR1 SGHDT and CDR2 YYEEEE. The CDR3: CASSRSGVDYGYTF. The CDR3 DNA follows: TGTGCCAGCAGCCGATCGGGGGTAGACTATGGCTACACCTTC.

This chain joins TRBV7-3 and TRBJ2-3; TRBD2 matches 11 bases. Germline V gene sequence: CDR1 SGHTA, CDR2 FQGTGA. The CDR3 is 16 amino acids. V lost 0 bases, J lost 6 bases, and 5 bases stayed unmatched. The CDR3: CASSLTFSGGADTQYF. The CDR3 DNA reads TGTGCCAGCAGCTTAACGTTTAGCGGGGGGGCGGATACGCAGTATTTT.

This clone was recorded only once. The chain joins TRBV15 to TRBJ1-1; tentatively, D is TRBD1 (6 bases). The ends were cut back, 4 bases at V and 1 base at J, with 10 bases in the middle. CDR1 and CDR2 from the germline V gene are LNHNV and YYDKDF (reference sequence). The CDR3 is 14 residues long. DNA of the CDR3: TGTGCCACCAGCATACAGGGCTCGAACACTGAAGCTTTCTTT. Translated, it gives CATSIQGSNTEAFF.

This clone was picked up one time. The chain carries TRBV11-2 and TRBJ1-6; 8 nucleotides agree with TRBD1. CDR3 size: 14 residues. From germline, CDR1 is SGHAT and CDR2 FQNNGV. Trimming removed 3 bases from V and 8 bases from J; junction bases left unmatched: 3. The CDR3 loop reads CASSLTGDHSPLHF. CDR3 nucleotides: TGTGCCAGCAGCTTGACAGGGGATCATTCACCCCTCCACTTT.

The table lists this clone with a few counts. The V call is TRBV18, the J call TRBJ1-1, with D uncertain. V was pared by 4 bases and J by 3 bases, with 9 bases between. Per the germline V gene, CDR1 is KGHSH and CDR2 is LQKENI. CDR3 length: 13 residues. The CDR3 region has the DNA TGTGCCAGCTCACAGGGAGGCGACACTGAAGCTTTCTTT. This translates into CASSQGGDTEAFF.

J is TRBJ2-1 and V is TRBV4-2; 7 positions agree with TRBD2. Per germline, CDR1 LGHNA and CDR2 YNFKEQ. This CDR3 contains 15 residues. The V gene end was trimmed by 4 bases and the J gene end by 3 bases; junction bases not matched to a gene: 6. The CDR3 here is CASSPLADFYNEQFF. The DNA for the CDR3 is TGTGCCAGCAGCCCTCTAGCGGACTTCTACAATGAGCAGTTCTTC.

The CDR3 region has the DNA TGTGCCAGCAGCTTTCAGTTGAACACCGGGGAGCTGTTTTTT. It encodes CASSFQLNTGELFF. This sequence joins TRBV7-3 and TRBJ2-2; no clear D gene. This CDR3 has 14 residues. V lost 3 bases and J 1 base, leaving 6 bases between the germline ends. CDR1 is SGHTA, CDR2 FQGTGA, per germline.

This clone has only one observation. The chain recombines TRBV18 with TRBJ1-2; maybe TRBD1 (5 bases). Per the germline V gene, CDR1 is KGHSH and CDR2 is LQKENI. This CDR3 contains 14 residues. V lost 6 bases to trimming and J lost 5 bases, with 16 bases between them. CDR3 region: CASSPGGEGYGYTF. The CDR3 DNA follows: TGTGCCAGCTCCCCCGGAGGGGAGGGGTATGGCTACACCTTC.

The rearrangement uses TRBV7-3 and TRBJ2-1; the D gene is possibly TRBD2 (5 bases). The germline CDR1 and CDR2 sequences are SGHTA and FQGTGA. Trimming pared 5 bases from V and 5 bases from J, leaving 10 bases between. This CDR3 contains 13 residues. CDR3 loop: CASSPLGDNEQFF. The CDR3 coding sequence is TGTGCCAGCAGCCCCCTGGGAGACAATGAGCAGTTCTTC.

The CDR3 here is CASSYGGGTNTGELFF. The DNA of the CDR3 is TGTGCCAGCAGTTACGGGGGGGGAACGAACACCGGGGAGCTGTTTTTT. The genes are TRBV6-5 and TRBJ2-2; 7 nucleotides line up with TRBD2. The CDR3 consists of 16 residues. Germline V gene sequence: CDR1 MNHEY, CDR2 SVGAGI. The trim removed 2 bases at V and 0 bases at J, leaving 3 bases unmatched.

The chain links TRBV7-2 to TRBJ2-7, with D hard to call. V gave up 0 bases and J gave up 4 bases, with 10 bases separating them. Germline assignment: CDR1 SGHTA and CDR2 FQGNSA. The CDR3 spans 14 residues. CDR3 bases: TGTGCCAGCAGCTTAGCTCCAGCGATATACGAGCAGTACTTC. It codes for CASSLAPAIYEQYF.

This clone occurred once. This chain joins TRBV7-9 and TRBJ2-3; TRBD2 might be the D (7 bases). The V end was cut by 1 base, the J end by 5 bases, with 10 bases between. Looked up from germline, CDR1 is SEHNR and CDR2 is FQNEAQ (reference sequence). The CDR3 contains 14 residues. CDR3 protein: CASSLEGGVDTQYF. CDR3 nucleotide sequence: TGTGCCAGCAGCTTAGAGGGGGGGGTAGATACGCAGTATTTT. Based on the CDR3 plus reference TRBV7-9 and TRBJ2-3, the full variable domain is DTGVSQNPRHKITKRGQNVTFRCDPISEHNRLYWYRQTLGQGPEFLTYFQNEAQLEKSRLLSDRFSAERPKGSFSTLEIQRTEQGDSAMYLCASSLEGGVDTQYFGPGTRLTVL.

The J gene is TRBJ2-7, the V gene TRBV4-3; D remains ambiguous. Per the germline V gene, CDR1 is LGHNA and CDR2 is YSLEER. The CDR3 is 15 amino acids. V lost 1 base and J lost 7, with 17 bases in between. The CDR3 loop reads CASSQVFLESREQYF. The CDR3 DNA reads TGCGCCAGCAGCCAAGTCTTTCTCGAGTCACGGGAGCAGTACTTC.

The chain has TRBV15 and TRBJ2-2; 11 positions match TRBD2. The CDR3 is 17 amino acids. From germline, CDR1 is LNHNV and CDR2 YYDKDF (reference sequence). V shed 1 base, J shed 6 bases, and the junction held 7 bases outside the gene matches. CDR3 sequence: CATSRGETSGGSGELFF. The DNA of the CDR3 is TGTGCCACCAGCAGAGGGGAAACTAGCGGGGGTTCCGGGGAGCTGTTTTTT.